This TCR beta chain was profiled in a study of T cell responses to AZD1222 COVID-19 vaccine (dated by TCRdb to the early 2020s). With respect to the entire study: A total of 230 to 250 trial participants underwent TCR sequencing, of whom approximately 210 received two doses of AZD1222 and 26 received two doses of the MenACWY control vaccine. Trial participants were enrolled by age into 18-55, 56-69 and 70-plus year subgroups, with about 150, 28 and 57 TCR-sequenced participants respectively. Beyond this particular receptor, the publication reports: A significant rise in spike-specific TCR breadth and depth was observed after two AZD1222 doses relative to day 0 and relative to MenACWY recipients. CD4 TCRs associated with the vaccine covered the entire spike protein, and the dominant responses were in regions 160-218 and 743-854. In the small 56-69-year group, the increase in depth fell short of significance, most likely because of low power. Participants were mostly white British and included more females than males, and it was suggested by the authors that clonal diversity may have been underestimated. Conclusions about previously exposed vaccinees are limited because only five to seven AZD1222 recipients were SARS-CoV-2 seropositive at baseline. Because no samples from the day 14 peak response were available, repertoires could be characterized only after the peak T cell response. Reportedly, close to half of the unique spike-specific TCRs recognized epitopes lying outside the regions that are mutated in the B.1.351 and B.1.1.7 variants.

The CDR3 regions of human TCRbeta chains were subjected to immunosequencing. The paper's processing steps were these. Repertoire TCRs were matched against a reference library of SARS-CoV-2-specific TCRs generated with the MIRA antigen-specificity platform. Breadth was defined as the fraction of unique TCRs that were SARS-CoV-2-associated. Depth was defined as the fraction of total T cells that were SARS-CoV-2-associated. Each spike-specific TCR was assigned to its reactive spike region and to a CD4 or CD8 class using the MIRA data. Log10-transformed breadth and depth values were compared by one-way ANOVA with Sidak's multiple comparisons tests. TCRdb holds this immuneACCESS table with in-frame rearrangements only. Some clones are missing; in checked studies, unresolved V genes explain under half, and the rest has no known cause. That table furnishes V, J and clone size, whereas the DNA furnished D and trimming. In this sample the table shows just over 90,000 clones, approximately 90% of which occur a single time. Roughly 2.7% of the sample lies in the top ten.

Germline trimming amounts to 4 bases on V and 6 bases on J, with 8 as the count of junction bases outside the gene matches. There are 14 amino acids in the CDR3, from cysteine to phenylalanine inclusive. Of the read, only the CDR3 DNA is kept; its 42 bases are in frame from base 1. The germline V gene (reference sequence) sets CDR1 to GTSNPN and CDR2 to SVGIG. Of note for this clone: What this receptor recognizes is not known. Base qualities are missing; no much larger clone stands one base away.

The label giving this sample's time point can be read as: about 28 days (+/-7) after the second vaccine dose. Because spike-specific TCR depth and breadth did not differ between the two schedules, AZD1222 recipients who got a second dose at roughly 4 weeks were pooled with those who got a second dose at roughly 12 weeks. Vaccinee samples came from UK trials COV001 and COV002, including a single-blind randomized controlled phase 2/3 trial of AZD1222 (ChAdOx1 nCoV-19) in healthy adults. For TCRbeta chain sequencing, PBMC samples were collected from trial participants at day 0 and at day 28 after the second dose.

The rearrangement joined TRBV30 to TRBJ1-4; 7 central bases correspond to TRBD1. This TCR was recovered from an adult who received the AZD1222 COVID-19 vaccine. The sequencing used peripheral blood, collected 28 days after the second AZD1222 dose. In nucleotide form, the sequence is TGTGCCTGGACCCCGGGACAGTTGGATGAAAAACTGTTTTTT. Its protein is CAWTPGQLDEKLFF.